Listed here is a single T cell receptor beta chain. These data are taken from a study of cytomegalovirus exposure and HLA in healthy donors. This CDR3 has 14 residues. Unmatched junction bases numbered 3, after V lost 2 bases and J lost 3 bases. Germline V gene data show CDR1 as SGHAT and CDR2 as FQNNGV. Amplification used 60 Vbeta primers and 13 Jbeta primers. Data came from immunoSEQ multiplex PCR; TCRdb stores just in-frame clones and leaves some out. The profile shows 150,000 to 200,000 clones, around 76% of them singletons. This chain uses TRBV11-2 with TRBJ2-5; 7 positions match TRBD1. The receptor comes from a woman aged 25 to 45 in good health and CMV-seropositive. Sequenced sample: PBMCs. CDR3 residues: CASSLRGLEETQYF. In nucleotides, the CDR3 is TGTGCCAGCAGCTTAAGGGGGCTTGAAGAGACCCAGTACTTC.